This TCR beta chain was sequenced for a study of blood T cell repertoires in COVID-19. Across the study: From the United States, Italy and Spain came samples of acute and convalescent COVID-19.

Per the authors' pipeline: Nucleated cell counts were estimated from reference gene primer amplification. Clones were sequenced by immunoSEQ multiplex PCR, and TCRdb holds only the in-frame ones, with some missing. From that table come the V and J calls and clone size; the DNA was used to work out D and trimming. The data hold fewer than 350,000 clones, with roughly 87% observed a single time. The CDR3 runs to 19 residues. In germline, CDR1 is SGHTA, CDR2 FQGTGA. V gave up 3 bases and J gave up 3 bases; unmatched junction bases: 11. This chain links TRBV7-3 with TRBJ2-7; TRBD2 matches at 16 bases. Sequences were obtained from peripheral blood. This clonotype was sampled from a man aged 30-40 years with COVID-19, enrolled during active disease. CDR3 nucleotide sequence: TGTGCCAGCAGCTTGAGAGGCGGGACTAGCGGGAGGGGGATCTACGAGCAGTACTTC. The encoded protein is CASSLRGGTSGRGIYEQYF. The entire variable domain, with the rest obtained from reference TRBV7-3 and TRBJ2-7, is as follows: GAGVSQTPSNKVTEKGKYVELRCDPISGHTALYWYRQSLGQGPEFLIYFQGTGAADDSGLPNDRFFAVRPEGSVSTLKIQRTERGDSAVYLCASSLRGGTSGRGIYEQYFGPGTRLTVT.